This is a list of T cell receptor beta chains from one sample in a study of blood T cell repertoires in COVID-19. TCRdb's table, derived via immunoSEQ multiplex PCR, lists solely in-frame clones and lacks some. The repertoire includes about 300,000 clones, 85% to 90% of them detected once, and 1.5% to 2% sits in the top ten. Sequenced material: peripheral blood. The origin of the receptors is a woman between 25 and 40 years old with COVID-19, enrolled during active disease. Both conserved end residues are part of each CDR3. The D gene is left open where the match is weak. Only part of the rows carry a size: once, few, many, or a class if the clone is expanded.

TRBJ2-3 NA TRBD2 TRBV5-1 TGCGCCAGCAGCTGGTTAGCGGGGGCCCCCACAGATACGCAGTATTTT CASSWLAGAPTDTQYF
TRBJ1-6 once NA TRBV7-2 TGTGCCAGCAGCTTGACACAAATTAATTCACCCCTCCACTTT CASSLTQINSPLHF
TRBJ1-1 NA NA TRBV4-3 TGCGCCAGCAGCCAAGATTATGAGAGAGGGACTGAAGCTTTCTTT CASSQDYERGTEAFF
TRBJ1-5 NA TRBD1 TRBV18 TGTGCCAGCTCACCCTGGGACAGGGAGATCAATCAGCCCCAGCATTTT CASSPWDREINQPQHF
TRBJ2-3 NA NA TRBV2 TGTGCCAGCAGCGCGGCTTCTAGCACAGATACGCAGTATTTT CASSAASSTDTQYF
TRBJ1-2 NA TRBD1 TRBV12-3/TRBV12-4 TGTGCCAGCAGTTTCCAGGGGGCTCGGGGCTACACCTTC CASSFQGARGYTF
TRBJ1-1 NA NA TRBV19 TGTGCCAGTAGTAACAACAGGGCCCGGGGCTACACTGAAGCTTTCTTT CASSNNRARGYTEAFF
TRBJ2-3 NA TRBD2 TRBV3-1/TRBV3-2 TGTGCCAGCAGCCCCGGACTAGCCAACACAGATACGCAGTATTTT CASSPGLANTDTQYF
TRBJ1-5 NA NA TRBV11-3 TGTGCCAGCAGCCCCGGTCCAGGGGTAAAGCAGCCCCAGCATTTT CASSPGPGVKQPQHF
TRBJ1-1 NA NA TRBV29-1 TGCAGCGTTGTCCCCGGGGTGGCTGAAGCTTTCTTT CSVVPGVAEAFF
TRBJ1-1 NA TRBD1 TRBV11-2 TGTGCCAGCAGCTTATCCGGACAGGGGGCCCCTGAAGCTTTCTTT CASSLSGQGAPEAFF
TRBJ1-6 NA NA TRBV6-6 TGTGCCAGCAGTTACTCTATCCGGCAGGGTTCACCCCTCCACTTT CASSYSIRQGSPLHF
TRBJ2-7 NA TRBD1 TRBV19 TGTGCCAGTAGTCCGAACAGGGGGATACAGGGCCTATGGCAGTACTTC CASSPNRGIQGLWQYF
TRBJ2-7 few TRBD2 TRBV7-2 TGTGCCAGCAGCTTAGGCCCGCGGGGGAGCCTCTACGAGCAGTACTTC CASSLGPRGSLYEQYF
TRBJ2-3 NA TRBD1 TRBV18 TGTGCCAGCTCAAACGGACAGGGGGCCAGCACAGATACGCAGTATTTT CASSNGQGASTDTQYF
TRBJ2-7 NA NA TRBV11-3 TGTGCCAGCAGCTTACGACAGTACTACGAGCAGTACTTC CASSLRQYYEQYF
TRBJ1-2 NA TRBD1 TRBV19 TGTGCCAGTAGTATAATACCGGGACAGGGGAATGGCTACACCTTC CASSIIPGQGNGYTF
TRBJ1-2 NA TRBD1 TRBV4-1 TGCGCCAGCAGCCAGGGTCCGCGGGACAGGGGAAACTATGGCTACACCTTC CASSQGPRDRGNYGYTF
TRBJ1-6 NA NA TRBV5-1 TGCGCCAGCAGCTTGGTTTCGCAGGGCTTCTTTAATTCACCCCTCCACTTT CASSLVSQGFFNSPLHF
TRBJ1-4 NA NA TRBV28 TGTGCCACCAACAGGGTAAGAGGTGAAAAACTGTTTTTT CATNRVRGEKLFF
TRBJ2-1 NA TRBD2 TRBV11-3 TGTGCCAGCAGCCGTAGACTAGCGGATGAGCAGTTCTTC CASSRRLADEQFF
TRBJ1-2 NA NA TRBV28 TGTGCCAGCAGGTCGCTCGGGGACCGGGGGGATGGCTACACCTTC CASRSLGDRGDGYTF
TRBJ2-7 NA NA TRBV11-2 TGTGCCAGCAGCGTTCAGGGTCCCATCCACGAGCAGTACTTC CASSVQGPIHEQYF
TRBJ1-1 NA NA TRBV27 TGTGCCAGCAGTTCACCTCTCAGGAACACTGAAGCTTTCTTT CASSSPLRNTEAFF
TRBJ2-7 NA TRBD1 TRBV11-2 TGTGCCAGCAGCCCCCGGGACAGGCATTACGAGCAGTACTTC CASSPRDRHYEQYF
TRBJ1-2 NA NA TRBV10-3 TGTGCCATCAGTGAGCGGGGAGGGATTAACTATGGCTACACCTTC CAISERGGINYGYTF
TRBJ1-1 NA NA TRBV6-5 TGTGCCAGCAGTCAGGGTATCGTGGCCACTGAAGCTTTCTTT CASSQGIVATEAFF
TRBJ2-1 NA TRBD2 TRBV5-4 TGTGCCAGCAGCTTGTATCTAGCGGGGGGGCAGGAGCAGTTCTTC CASSLYLAGGQEQFF
TRBJ1-3 NA NA TRBV5-1 TGCGCCAGCAGCCGATTAGCCCGAGGCGGAGGCTCTGGAAACACCATATATTTT CASSRLARGGGSGNTIYF
TRBJ1-2 NA NA TRBV19 TGTGCCAGTAGGGGATTCCTGGGGGGAGCTTTGGCCTTTAACTATGGCTACACCTTC CASRGFLGGALAFNYGYTF
TRBJ1-2 few TRBD1 TRBV5-4 TGTGCCAGCAGCGCGGTGACAGGGGGCGGCTACACCTTC CASSAVTGGGYTF
TRBJ2-1 once TRBD2 TRBV30 TGTGCCTGGAGTTCAGCGGGGGGGCCGAAGACTGACAATGAGCAGTTCTTC CAWSSAGGPKTDNEQFF
TRBJ1-2 NA TRBD1 TRBV3-1/TRBV3-2 TGTGCCAGCAGCCATGGACAGGGCCCTGGCTACACCTTC CASSHGQGPGYTF
TRBJ1-3 few NA TRBV7-8 TGTGCCAGCAGCTTAAACCCGGTGCCCCTATCCCAGACTCGGAACACCATATATTTT CASSLNPVPLSQTRNTIYF
TRBJ1-2 NA NA TRBV19 TGTGCCAGTAGTGTGCAGACTACCTCAGGGGATGGCTACACCTTC CASSVQTTSGDGYTF
TRBJ1-2 NA NA TRBV27 TGTGCCAGCAGTCCCGGGACAAGCTATGGCTACACCTTC CASSPGTSYGYTF
TRBJ1-1 NA NA TRBV7-2 TGTGCCAGCAGCTCCCAGACAGTCTTGAACACTGAAGCTTTCTTT CASSSQTVLNTEAFF
TRBJ2-5 once TRBD1 TRBV18 TGTGCCAGCTCACCACCTCAGGGGGTACTATCGGAGACCCAGTACTTC CASSPPQGVLSETQYF
TRBJ1-5 NA NA TRBV28 TGTGCCAGCGGCTCTGGAGCGCTTAGTAATCAGCCCCAGCATTTT CASGSGALSNQPQHF
TRBJ1-6 NA NA TRBV9 TGTGCCAGCAGCTCCCGGGACACCAAAAGCTCCTATAATTCACCCCTCCACTTT CASSSRDTKSSYNSPLHF
TRBJ2-1 NA NA TRBV27 TGTGCCAGCAGTCTACAAGGGACTTCCAATGAGCAGTTCTTC CASSLQGTSNEQFF
TRBJ2-2 NA TRBD1 TRBV15 TGTGCCGCGACACAGGGGACGGTCAACACCGGGGAGCTGTTTTTT CAATQGTVNTGELFF
TRBJ2-1 NA TRBD2 TRBV18 TGTGCCAGCTCACCCCGCCGGAAGCGGGGGGACTACAATGAGCAGTTCTTC CASSPRRKRGDYNEQFF
TRBJ1-1 NA TRBD1 TRBV5-1 TGCGCCAGCAGCCTACCACAAACAGGGGGCACTGAAGCTTTCTTT CASSLPQTGGTEAFF
TRBJ2-1 NA TRBD2 TRBV7-9 TGTGCCAGCAGCTTCCCCGCCGTAGGACTAGCGGGTGATGAGCAGTTCTTC CASSFPAVGLAGDEQFF
TRBJ1-1 NA NA TRBV14 TGTGCCAGCAGCAGAGGCCGGGTCAGAGCTGAAGCTTTCTTT CASSRGRVRAEAFF
TRBJ2-3 NA TRBD2 TRBV2 TGTGCCAGTGGGGGGGGTAGCACAGATACGCAGTATTTT CASGGGSTDTQYF
TRBJ1-1 NA NA TRBV14 TGTGCCAGCAGCCAAGATCGGAACACTGAAGCTTTCTTT CASSQDRNTEAFF
TRBJ2-6 NA NA TRBV7-2 TGTGCCAGCAGCCCATCTTACGGTAGCTCTGGGGCCAACGTCCTGACTTTC CASSPSYGSSGANVLTF
TRBJ2-7 NA TRBD2 TRBV19 TGTGCCAGTAGTTGGGGGGGCGAGCAGTACTTC CASSWGGEQYF
TRBJ1-2 NA NA TRBV10-3 TGTGCCATCAGTACAGGGAATTATCAAGGCTACACCTTC CAISTGNYQGYTF